This record looks at one TCR beta chain sequence and its context. The clone's antigen remains unknown. No base qualities exist here, and no much larger clone lies one base off it. V gives up 0 bases and J gives up 8 bases, and the segment between their germline ends measures 7 bases. The germline V gene encodes CDR1 LGHDT and CDR2 YNNKEL (reference sequence). Inclusive of the bounding cysteine and phenylalanine, the CDR3 is 12 residues long. Of all the DNA, just the CDR3 is kept, 36 bases in frame from base 1. Donors were a few dozen systemically healthy Caucasian individuals from Russia aged roughly 6 to 90 years. Roughly 10 milliliters of peripheral blood were drawn from each donor into EDTA-treated Vacutainer tubes. Ficoll-Paque density-gradient centrifugation was used to isolate PBMCs, with at least 6 million obtained per sample. Total RNA, at least 5.5 micrograms per sample, was extracted from PBMCs with Trizol reagent. For every donor, an aliquot of PBMCs went through flow cytometry to measure the percentages of naive CD45RAhigh/CD27high T cells.

Library generation was performed with 5' RACE. Instrument on record: Illumina HiSeq 2500. A second PCR of 7 to 11 cycles was performed with a sample-barcoded 5' primer and a J-beta primer mix. A template-switch 5' adaptor carrying 12 random nucleotides introduced a unique molecular identifier onto each TCR beta cDNA molecule. Each sample yielded at least 2.5 million CDR3-containing paired-end reads. The Mint cDNA synthesis kit, primed by a TRBC-specific oligonucleotide, was used to synthesize first-strand cDNA from all RNA. All cDNA was treated with uracil-DNA glycosylase and then went through a first 18-cycle PCR with the universal primers M1SS and BC2_uni_R. As for the authors' bioinformatics: For normalization, 1 million high-quality reads were randomly selected from each sample, with every read carrying a distinct molecular identifier. Reads sharing molecular identifiers were discarded rather than binned into consensus sequences. CDR3 identification, clonotype clustering and error correction used MiTCR with a Q25 quality threshold and the strictest error-elimination algorithm. A nonparametric unseen species model with Euler transformation was used to estimate a lower bound on total TCR beta diversity. Using fastp at Q25 and MiXCR, TCRdb reprocessed the public reads and kept productive beta chains. Here each entry gathers all rows of one CDR3 protein and keeps the most common genes and DNA. In this record, the V and J calls reflect TCRdb's handling and not the investigators' own analysis. The sample table lists about 930,000 distinct CDR3 sequences, approximately 32% of them with a count of one. Roughly 10% of the sample comes from the top ten.

This sample was included in a study of blood T cells in healthy people across ages (dated by TCRdb to between 2014 and 2017). Turning to the overall study: Template switching captured roughly one uniquely barcoded TCR beta cDNA molecule per two T cells in model experiments. Donors were grouped into four age groups: young (average 16 years), middle-aged (39), aged (62) and long-lived (just over 80). For two donors (one aged 18 to 30 and one aged 80 or older), the study analyzed two additional independent replicas of 1 million unique cDNA reads from the same blood draw. Using deep sequencing normalized with unique cDNA molecular identifiers, the study measured how TCR beta repertoire diversity changes with age. Broader findings and caveats from the paper: Bulk unsorted PBMC profiling prevented conclusive comparison of naive and antigen-experienced compartments. Observed TCR beta diversity per million T cells fell roughly linearly with age, and a significant reduction was already apparent by age roughly 40. Compared with the aged group, more naive CD4+ T cells, fewer expanded clones and increased TCR diversity were shown by the long-lived group, suggesting age selection. Estimates of total diversity based on one million sequenced T cells were regarded as lower bounds and as underestimates. A strong correlation was found between observed TCR beta diversity and the percentage of naive T cells measured by flow cytometry. Donor CMV infection status was unknown, potentially confounding age-related changes in expanded clonotypes.

The same sample was also studied in work on T cells of mothers and their children. The second paper further reports: The donors were nine systemically healthy Caucasian individuals, made up of three mothers and their six children. cDNA synthesis consumed the entire amount of extracted RNA, loaded at about 1.6 ug RNA in each 15 ul reaction. In the second PCR, the M1S primer added sample barcodes and 2-4 random nucleotides. Each mother yielded over 10 million TCR beta CDR3 reads and each child 3 million to 3.5 million reads. Thymic selection similarly shapes TCR recombination output in related and unrelated pairs, with minor effect from inherited differences. Related mother-child pairs always showed normalized repertoire overlap that was slightly higher than in unrelated mother-child pairs, though the difference was never significant. No persistent microchimeric T cell clones were found, with a detection sensitivity of 85 to 100 clones per million clonotypes. To look for features that set related mother-child pairs apart from unrelated individuals, the researchers ran deep NGS to compare the TCR beta repertoires of mothers and children. The mean age was 40 +/- 4 years for the mothers and about 12 +/- 4 years for the children. After adapters were ligated using NEBNext reagents, the libraries underwent 100+100 nt paired-end sequencing on an Illumina HiSeq 2000. To avoid cross-contamination, the mother libraries and the child libraries were prepared a month apart and sequenced in separate runs. Each donor had between about 500,000 and 2,100,000 distinct TCR beta clonotypes identified. Naive TCR beta clonotypes were estimated from low-frequency clonotypes matched to each donor's FACS-determined naive share, without sorting.

The source material was blood. This clonotype was sampled from a woman in her thirties or forties in good health. The chain is made from TRBV3-1 and TRBJ1-1, with no confidently assigned D gene. The nucleotide sequence is given as TGTGCCAGCAGCCAAGATATCAGGGAAGCTTTCTTT. The encoded protein is CASSQDIREAFF.